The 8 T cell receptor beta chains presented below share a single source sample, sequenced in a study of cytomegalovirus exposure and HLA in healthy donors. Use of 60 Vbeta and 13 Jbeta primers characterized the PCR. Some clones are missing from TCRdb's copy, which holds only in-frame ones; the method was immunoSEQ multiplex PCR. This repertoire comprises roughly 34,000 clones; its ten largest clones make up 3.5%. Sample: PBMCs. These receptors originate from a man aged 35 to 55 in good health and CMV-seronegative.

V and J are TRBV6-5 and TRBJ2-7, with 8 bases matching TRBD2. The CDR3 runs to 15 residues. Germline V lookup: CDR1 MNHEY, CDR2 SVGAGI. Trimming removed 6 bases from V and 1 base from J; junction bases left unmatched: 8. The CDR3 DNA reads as TGTGCCAGCAGGGGAAAACTAGCGGAATCCTACGAGCAGTACTTC. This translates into CASRGKLAESYEQYF.

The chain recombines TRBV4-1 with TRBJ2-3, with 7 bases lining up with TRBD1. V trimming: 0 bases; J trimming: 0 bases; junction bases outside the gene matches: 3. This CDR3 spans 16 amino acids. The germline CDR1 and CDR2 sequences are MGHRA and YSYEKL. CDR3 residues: CASSQDRDRSTDTQYF. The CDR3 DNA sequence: TGCGCCAGCAGCCAAGATCGGGACAGAAGCACAGATACGCAGTATTTT.

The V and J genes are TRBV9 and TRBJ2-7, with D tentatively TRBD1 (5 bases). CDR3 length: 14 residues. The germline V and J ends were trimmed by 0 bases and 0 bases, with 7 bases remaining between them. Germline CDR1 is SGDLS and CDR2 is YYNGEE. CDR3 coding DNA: TGTGCCAGCAGCGTAGAACAGGCCTCCTACGAGCAGTACTTC. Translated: CASSVEQASYEQYF.

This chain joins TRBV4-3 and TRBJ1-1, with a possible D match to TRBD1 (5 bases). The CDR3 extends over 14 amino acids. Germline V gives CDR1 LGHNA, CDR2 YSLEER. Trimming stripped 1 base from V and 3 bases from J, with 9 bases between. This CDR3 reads CASSQAGQDTEAFF. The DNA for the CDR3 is TGCGCCAGCAGCCAAGCTGGACAAGACACTGAAGCTTTCTTT.

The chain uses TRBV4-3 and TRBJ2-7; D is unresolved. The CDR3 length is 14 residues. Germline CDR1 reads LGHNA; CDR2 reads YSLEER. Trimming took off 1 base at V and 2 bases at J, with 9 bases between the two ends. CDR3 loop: CASSQVLGAYEQYF. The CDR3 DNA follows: TGCGCCAGCAGCCAAGTCCTAGGAGCCTACGAGCAGTACTTC.

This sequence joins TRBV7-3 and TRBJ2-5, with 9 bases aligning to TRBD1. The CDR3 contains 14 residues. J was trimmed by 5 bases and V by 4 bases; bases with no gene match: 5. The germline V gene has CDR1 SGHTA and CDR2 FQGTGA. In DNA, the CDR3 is TGTGCCAGCAGCTCAACAGGGGGCAGGGAGACCCAGTACTTC. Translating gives CASSSTGGRETQYF.

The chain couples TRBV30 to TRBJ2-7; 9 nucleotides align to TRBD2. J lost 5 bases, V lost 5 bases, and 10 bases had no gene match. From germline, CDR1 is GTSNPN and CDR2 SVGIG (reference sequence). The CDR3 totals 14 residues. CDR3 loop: CAWAPWREGHEQYF. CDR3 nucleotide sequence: TGTGCCTGGGCTCCCTGGCGGGAGGGCCACGAGCAGTACTTC.

CDR3 protein: CASSDSSRGKDGYTF. CDR3 DNA: TGTGCCAGCAGTGACTCCTCACGGGGAAAGGATGGCTACACCTTC. The chain employs TRBV6-4 and TRBJ1-2; D is undetermined. The CDR3 contains 15 residues. V gave up 0 bases and J gave up 6 bases, with 14 bases separating them. Germline V CDR1 and CDR2: MRHNA, SNTAGT.